Here is one T cell receptor (beta chain) with its context. This entry is derived from a study of blood T cell repertoires in COVID-19. For the study at large: Samples taken during acute and convalescent COVID-19 were collected in the United States, Italy and Spain. PBMCs, B-cell-depleted T cells, or T cells were the source of the cDNA or gDNA that made up the material.

Authors' analysis steps: Researchers report that nucleated cell counts were estimated from reference gene primer amplification. TCRdb keeps only in-frame clones here, not all; method: immunoSEQ multiplex PCR. That table gives V, J and clone size, and the DNA gave D and trimming. The table includes about 130,000 clones, about 76% detected once. CDR1 and CDR2 (germline): MGHRA, YSYEKL. Trimming left V 1 base short and J 1 base short, with 10 bases between. The CDR3 has 15 amino acids. V and J are TRBV4-1 and TRBJ1-1; the D gene is possibly TRBD1 (6 bases). The source of this sequence is a woman between 55 and 75 years old with active or convalescent COVID-19. The sequencing sample was made of peripheral blood. CDR3 nucleotide sequence: TGCGCCAGCAGCCAAGTCTTACAGGGGAACACTGAAGCTTTCTTT. Translation: CASSQVLQGNTEAFF.